These 27 T cell receptor beta chains were sequenced from one sample in a study of response to subunit inactivated influenza vaccine. TCRdb used MiXCR to reprocess the RT-PCR reads, holding one entry per CDR3 protein. The sample holds around 490,000 distinct CDR3 sequences, roughly 8.2% seen once. The source material was PBMCs from blood, sampled approximately 25 months after vaccination. Every receptor here comes from a man aged 50-75 years who received an inactivated influenza vaccine.

This clonotype was seen many times. This rearrangement joins TRBV27 to TRBJ1-1; 7 bases match TRBD1. Germline CDR1 reads MNHEY; CDR2 reads SMNVEV (reference sequence). After removal of 7 bases from V and 1 base from J, the junction contained 6 bases not matched to a gene. There are 14 residues in the CDR3. Written as DNA, the CDR3 is TGTGCCAGCAATCGACAGGGACCGAACACTGAAGCTTTCTTT. Translating gives CASNRQGPNTEAFF.

The genes are TRBV20-1 and TRBJ2-7; possibly TRBD1 or TRBD2 for D (5 bases each). CDR3 length: 13 amino acids. The germline gives CDR1 DFQATT, CDR2 SNEGSKA (reference sequence). V dropped 5 bases and J dropped 5 bases, with 16 bases sitting between them. Written as DNA, the CDR3 is TGCAGTGCTGACTACGTGGGGGTGGACGAGCAGTACTTC. Its translation is CSADYVGVDEQYF.

The chain carries TRBV6-5 and TRBJ1-2; D uncertain. The CDR3 has 12 residues. Germline V lookup: CDR1 MNHEY, CDR2 SVGAGI. V was pared by 5 bases and J by 8 bases, with 12 bases between. In nucleotides, the CDR3 is TGTGCCAGCAGTCCCCCTGATCAAGGCTACACCTTC. Its translation: CASSPPDQGYTF.

The sample holds many counts of this clonotype. The chain is built from TRBV12-3 or TRBV12-4 and TRBJ1-4, with D hard to call. The CDR3 extends over 14 amino acids. The V end was cut by 7 bases, the J end by 0 bases, with 9 bases between. Here the CDR3 DNA reads TGTGCCAGCATGAAGGTCGCAACTAATGAAAAACTGTTTTTT. This codes for CASMKVATNEKLFF.

This clonotype was detected ten times or more. The genes are TRBV7-8 and TRBJ2-3; 7 bases align to TRBD2. V lost 5 bases and J lost 2; bases outside the gene matches: 7. This CDR3 is 15 amino acids long. Germline CDR1 reads SGHVS; CDR2 reads FQNEAQ. The CDR3 DNA is TGTGCCAGCAGCCCTCTGACTAGCCCCACAGATACGCAGTATTTT. It specifies CASSPLTSPTDTQYF.

This clonotype was observed a few times. V and J are TRBV6-2 or TRBV6-3 and TRBJ2-5, with 7 bases fitting TRBD1. After removal of 8 bases from V and 2 bases from J, the junction contained 8 bases not matched to a gene. The CDR3 covers 14 residues. Germline V gene sequence: CDR1 MNHEY, CDR2 SVGEGT. As DNA, the CDR3 is TGTGCCAGCCAAAAGGGACAGAGTCAAGAGACCCAGTACTTC. Amino acids: CASQKGQSQETQYF.

This clonotype showed up just a few times. The chain is built from TRBV5-1 and TRBJ2-7; no clear D. Germline V gene lookup returns CDR1 SGHRS and CDR2 YFSETQ. Trimming left V 0 bases short and J 0 bases short, with 10 bases between. This CDR3 is built from 15 residues. The CDR3 bases are TGCGCCAGCAGCTTGGTACAGCCCAGCTCCTACGAGCAGTACTTC. Protein product: CASSLVQPSSYEQYF.

This clonotype was recorded many times. Here the CDR3 DNA reads TGCAGTGCTTACGACCCCCAGGGGGAGCCTGAAGCTTTCTTT. Its protein product is CSAYDPQGEPEAFF. The chain links TRBV20-1 to TRBJ1-1, with 7 nucleotides matching TRBD1. The length of the CDR3 is 14 residues. Germline lookup yields CDR1 DFQATT and CDR2 SNEGSKA (reference sequence). With 5 bases clipped from V and 6 bases from J, the junction kept 12 bases outside the gene matches.

This clonotype has just a few counts. J is TRBJ2-3 and V is TRBV12-3 or TRBV12-4, with D possibly matching TRBD2 (6 bases). The ends were cut back, 2 bases at V and 5 bases at J, with 8 bases in the middle. The CDR3 length is 13 residues. CDR3 DNA sequence: TGTGCCAGCAGTTTAAGGAGGGTAGATACGCAGTATTTT. This codes for CASSLRRVDTQYF.

DNA for the CDR3: TGTGCCAGCAGCGTAGATCTGACAGGGGGCCGCGAGCAGTACTTC. Amino acids: CASSVDLTGGREQYF. V is TRBV9 and J is TRBJ2-7; TRBD1 matches at 10 bases. From germline, CDR1 is SGDLS and CDR2 YYNGEE. The V segment lost 0 bases and the J segment 6 bases; nucleotides outside the gene matches: 6. The CDR3 is 15 residues long.

This clonotype was detected ten times or more. The CDR3 DNA reads TGCGCCAGCAGCTTAGGACAGGGGGTTGATGAGCAGTTCTTC. Its protein is CASSLGQGVDEQFF. This chain joins TRBV5-1 and TRBJ2-1, with 10 positions matching TRBD1. The CDR3 runs 14 residues. V lost 2 bases, J lost 8 bases, and 4 bases stayed unmatched. Germline V lookup: CDR1 SGHRS, CDR2 YFSETQ.

The chain employs TRBV29-1 and TRBJ1-2; TRBD1 agrees at 10 bases. Germline V gene sequence: CDR1 SQVTM, CDR2 ANQGSEA. The CDR3 runs 13 residues. Trimming took 3 bases from V and 4 from J; bases not matched to a gene: 2. The CDR3 DNA follows: TGCAGCGTTGAGGGACAGGGGTTCTATGGCTACACCTTC. This encodes CSVEGQGFYGYTF.

The chain links TRBV6-7 to TRBJ1-5, with a possible D match to TRBD1 (6 bases). TRBV6-7 is designated an ORF whose function remains uncertain. V was pared by 3 bases and J by 6 bases, with 12 bases between. CDR3 length: 14 residues. CDR3 protein: CASSYRPGAQPQHF. In DNA, the CDR3 is TGTGCCAGCAGTTATAGGCCAGGGGCTCAGCCCCAGCATTTT.

A few counts support this clonotype. The chain couples TRBV3-1 to TRBJ2-5; 9 bases match TRBD1. The CDR3 runs to 14 residues. CDR1 is LGHDT and CDR2 is YNNKEL in the germline V gene (reference sequence). The V and J ends lost 3 bases and 7 bases, in that order; junction bases with no gene match: 6. CDR3: CASSQGPDRGTQYF. CDR3 DNA sequence: TGTGCCAGCAGCCAGGGACCGGACAGGGGGACCCAGTACTTC.

On this clonotype: The DNA is left out, because the CDR3 cannot be placed on it with certainty; the CDR3 is given as TCRdb lists it. V is TRBV7-2 and J is TRBJ1-6; no DNA check was done on the table's D call, TRBD1. Germline CDR1 SGHTA, CDR2 FQGNSA. Both ends counted, the CDR3 spans 16 residues. CDR3 amino acids: CASSLVGTGANSPFHF.

This clonotype was counted many times. The rearrangement uses TRBV4-2 and TRBJ2-1; tentative D call: TRBD1 (5 bases). Germline CDR1 is LGHNA and CDR2 is YNFKEQ. The CDR3 contains 17 residues. Trimming shortened V by 1 base and J by 5 bases, and 18 bases separated the two germline ends. CDR3: CASSQVWAGQGNNEQFF. CDR3 DNA sequence: TGTGCCAGCAGCCAAGTTTGGGCCGGGCAGGGAAACAATGAGCAGTTCTTC.

This clonotype occurred a few times. The chain joins TRBV6-5 to TRBJ1-2; D remains ambiguous. V was clipped by 0 bases and J by 4 bases, with 9 bases between them. Germline V CDR1 and CDR2: MNHEY, SVGAGI. The length of the CDR3 is 14 residues. CDR3 amino acids: CASSYSMGTYGYTF. The CDR3, as DNA: TGTGCCAGCAGTTACTCGATGGGAACCTATGGCTACACCTTC.

CDR3 bases: TGCAGCGTTGAAGATTGGACTAGCGGGATAAATGAGCAGTTCTTC. This translates into CSVEDWTSGINEQFF. V and J are TRBV29-1 and TRBJ2-1, with 12 bases that match TRBD2. The CDR3 loop spans 15 amino acids. V shed 0 bases and J 7 bases; nucleotides not matched to a gene: 4. Germline V lookup: CDR1 SQVTM, CDR2 ANQGSEA.

The chain links TRBV7-9 to TRBJ2-3, with D unclear. Germline V gene sequence: CDR1 SEHNR, CDR2 FQNEAQ (reference sequence). The CDR3 runs 15 residues. The ends were cut back, 5 bases at V and 0 bases at J, with 12 bases in the middle. CDR3 sequence reads: CASSVHASSTDTQYF. In DNA form, the CDR3 reads TGTGCCAGCAGCGTACACGCATCTAGCACAGATACGCAGTATTTT.

This clonotype was found many times. V usage is TRBV29-1 and J usage is TRBJ2-1; tentatively, D is TRBD1 or TRBD2 (5 bases each). Germline-derived CDR1 and CDR2 are SQVTM and ANQGSEA. The CDR3 consists of 15 residues. Trimming pared 0 bases from V and 9 bases from J, leaving 18 bases between. CDR3 bases: TGCAGCGTTGAAGATCGGGGCAGGGCCATAAGTGAGCAGTTCTTC. This translates into CSVEDRGRAISEQFF.

This clonotype appeared a few times. The V gene is TRBV15, the J gene TRBJ2-5; D is undetermined. CDR1 and CDR2 (germline): LNHNV, YYDKDF (reference sequence). The CDR3 extends over 14 amino acids. V gave up 0 bases and J gave up 1 base, with 6 bases separating them. The CDR3 coding sequence is TGTGCCACCAGCAGAGATTTCCCCCAAGAGACCCAGTACTTC. Translated: CATSRDFPQETQYF.

The gene calls are TRBV9 and TRBJ2-2; 10 bases fit TRBD1. CDR3 length equals 15 residues. Looked up from germline, CDR1 is SGDLS and CDR2 is YYNGEE. V was pared by 4 bases and J by 5 bases, with 5 bases of the junction left unmatched. The CDR3 DNA reads TGTGCCAGCAGCCCCGGGGACAGGGGAACCGGGGAGCTGTTTTTT. Protein: CASSPGDRGTGELFF.

This clonotype has more than one count but fewer than ten. The CDR3 nucleotides read TGTGCCATCAGTGAGTCCGCCGGACAGCTCTCCTATAATTCACCCCTCCACTTT. Protein sequence: CAISESAGQLSYNSPLHF. The chain carries TRBV10-3 and TRBJ1-6; D perhaps matches TRBD1 (6 bases). CDR3 length: 18 amino acids. V lost 0 bases to trimming and J lost 0 bases, with 12 bases between them. From germline, CDR1 is ENHRY and CDR2 SYGVKD.

This clonotype was found many times. An end of the junction differs from the germline gene, which may be a read error. The chain combines TRBV6-5 with TRBJ2-4; the D is unclear. The germline CDR1 and CDR2 sequences are MNHEY and SVGAGI. The CDR3 length is 9 residues. The CDR3 DNA follows: TGTGCCACAGACCTCGGAAAGCACTTC. Protein sequence: CATDLGKHF.

CDR3 sequence reads: CASSQRALGTGGLQGTEAFF. The CDR3 DNA is TGCGCCAGCAGCCAACGCGCCCTTGGGACAGGGGGCCTTCAAGGGACTGAAGCTTTCTTT. The V gene is TRBV4-1, the J gene TRBJ1-1, with 12 nucleotides matching TRBD1. The CDR3 runs 20 residues. Germline CDR1 and CDR2: MGHRA and YSYEKL. With 2 bases clipped from V and 5 bases from J, the junction kept 18 bases outside the gene matches.

The sample holds many counts of this clonotype. The genes are TRBV3-1 and TRBJ1-3, with a possible D match to TRBD1 (5 bases). From germline, CDR1 is LGHDT and CDR2 YNNKEL (reference sequence). Trimming shortened V by 3 bases and J by 4 bases, and 7 bases separated the two germline ends. The CDR3 has 13 residues. The CDR3 loop is CASSQNRGNTIYF. The CDR3 region has the DNA TGTGCCAGCAGCCAGAACAGGGGAAACACCATATATTTT. The variable domain in full, with the rest retrieved from reference TRBV3-1 and TRBJ1-3, is DTAVSQTPKYLVTQMGNDKSIKCEQNLGHDTMYWYKQDSKKFLKIMFSYNNKELIINETVPNRFSPKSPDKAHLNLHINSLELGDSAVYFCASSQNRGNTIYFGEGSWLTVV.

This clonotype showed up just a few times. The V and J genes are TRBV12-3 or TRBV12-4 and TRBJ2-1; D is possibly TRBD1 (7 bases). Trimming cost V 3 bases and J 2 bases, with 11 bases left between them. The CDR3 has 15 amino acids. CDR3 nucleotides: TGTGCCAGCAGTTTTGGAGGGGGCGCCTACAATGAGCAGTTCTTC. It yields the protein CASSFGGGAYNEQFF.